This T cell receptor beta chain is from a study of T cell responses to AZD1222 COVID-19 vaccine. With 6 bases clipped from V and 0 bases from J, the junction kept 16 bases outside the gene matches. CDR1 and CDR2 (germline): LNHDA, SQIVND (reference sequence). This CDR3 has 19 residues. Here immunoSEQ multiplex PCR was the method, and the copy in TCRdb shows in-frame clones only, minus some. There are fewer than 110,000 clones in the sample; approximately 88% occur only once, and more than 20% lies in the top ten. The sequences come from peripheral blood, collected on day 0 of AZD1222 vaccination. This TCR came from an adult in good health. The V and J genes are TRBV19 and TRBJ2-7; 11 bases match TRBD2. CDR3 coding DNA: TGTGCCAGTAGGCCAGCCTTCGGACTAGCGGGCGGAAGCTCCTACGAGCAGTACTTC. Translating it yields CASRPAFGLAGGSSYEQYF. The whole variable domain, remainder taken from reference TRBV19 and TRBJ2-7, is DGGITQSPKYLFRKEGQNVTLSCEQNLNHDAMYWYRQDPGQGLRLIYYSQIVNDFQKGDIAEGYSVSREKKESFPLTVTSAQKNPTAFYLCASRPAFGLAGGSSYEQYFGPGTRLTVT.